These T cell receptor beta chains were read from a single sample in a study of blood T cell repertoires in COVID-19. Clones were sequenced by immunoSEQ multiplex PCR, and TCRdb holds only the in-frame ones, with some missing. The sample consists of around 60,000 clones, 60% to 85% of them appearing once. The sample comprised peripheral blood. Receptors were obtained from a man aged 30 to 39 with COVID-19, enrolled during active disease. Each CDR3 is given with its conserved first and last residue. Each record gives: CDR3 protein, CDR3 DNA, clone size, V gene, J gene, D gene. D genes are given only for firm matches. Clone size is not always given. Where it is, it says once, few, many or a class for expanded clones.

CDR3aa: CASSLAGTGYETQYF; CDR3nt: TGTGCCAGCAGCTTAGCAGGGACAGGGTATGAGACCCAGTACTTC; abundance: few; v_gene: TRBV7-2; j_gene: TRBJ2-5; d_gene: TRBD1
CDR3aa: CASRRNLGAGADTQYF; CDR3nt: TGCGCCAGTCGACGTAACCTCGGGGCGGGAGCAGATACGCAGTATTTT; abundance: NA; v_gene: TRBV5-1; j_gene: TRBJ2-3; d_gene: TRBD2
CDR3aa: CASSYSSGSGFTEAFF; CDR3nt: TGTGCCAGCAGTTACTCGTCCGGGAGTGGGTTCACTGAAGCTTTCTTT; abundance: NA; v_gene: TRBV6-5; j_gene: TRBJ1-1; d_gene: NA
CDR3aa: CASSYGLGEGRDQPQHF; CDR3nt: TGTGCCAGCAGCTACGGTCTGGGAGAAGGGAGAGATCAGCCCCAGCATTTT; abundance: NA; v_gene: TRBV7-9; j_gene: TRBJ1-5; d_gene: NA
CDR3aa: CASSDRSNQPQHF; CDR3nt: TGTGCCAGCAGCGACAGATCCAATCAGCCCCAGCATTTT; abundance: NA; v_gene: TRBV6-5; j_gene: TRBJ1-5; d_gene: NA
CDR3aa: CASSDRWSDAYNEQFF; CDR3nt: TGTGCCAGCAGTGACCGATGGAGTGACGCCTACAATGAGCAGTTCTTC; abundance: NA; v_gene: TRBV6-4; j_gene: TRBJ2-1; d_gene: NA
CDR3aa: CASSFDTSGELFF; CDR3nt: TGTGCCAGCAGTTTTGACACTAGCGGGGAGCTGTTTTTT; abundance: NA; v_gene: TRBV6-5; j_gene: TRBJ2-2; d_gene: NA
CDR3aa: CASSNRADTEAFF; CDR3nt: TGTGCCAGCAGTAACAGGGCGGACACTGAAGCTTTCTTT; abundance: NA; v_gene: TRBV6-6; j_gene: TRBJ1-1; d_gene: NA
CDR3aa: CASRNTLSDEQYF; CDR3nt: TGTGCCAGCAGAAACACCCTTTCTGACGAGCAGTACTTC; abundance: NA; v_gene: TRBV6-5; j_gene: TRBJ2-7; d_gene: NA
CDR3aa: CASSFVVPWSDTQYF; CDR3nt: TGTGCCAGCAGCTTCGTAGTCCCATGGTCAGATACGCAGTATTTT; abundance: once; v_gene: TRBV12-1; j_gene: TRBJ2-3; d_gene: NA
CDR3aa: CASSYRLDNEQFF; CDR3nt: TGTGCCAGCAGTTACCGACTGGACAATGAGCAGTTCTTC; abundance: medium-sized; v_gene: TRBV6-5; j_gene: TRBJ2-1; d_gene: NA
CDR3aa: CATRIPTGGTEAFF; CDR3nt: TGTGCCACCAGAATACCTACAGGGGGCACTGAAGCTTTCTTT; abundance: NA; v_gene: TRBV6-5; j_gene: TRBJ1-1; d_gene: TRBD1
CDR3aa: CASSLTSGSETQYF; CDR3nt: TGTGCCAGCAGCTTAACCAGCGGGAGCGAGACCCAGTACTTC; abundance: once; v_gene: TRBV11-3; j_gene: TRBJ2-5; d_gene: TRBD2
CDR3aa: CASRNRGLGELFF; CDR3nt: TGTGCCAGCAGGAACAGGGGGTTGGGGGAGCTGTTTTTT; abundance: NA; v_gene: TRBV7-2; j_gene: TRBJ2-2; d_gene: TRBD1
CDR3aa: CASSHFVGLAERSGANVLTF; CDR3nt: TGTGCCAGCAGCCATTTCGTTGGACTAGCGGAGCGCTCTGGGGCCAACGTCCTGACTTTC; abundance: NA; v_gene: TRBV9; j_gene: TRBJ2-6; d_gene: TRBD2
CDR3aa: CASTLGQGPSYGYTF; CDR3nt: TGCGCCAGCACCCTGGGACAGGGCCCTAGTTATGGCTACACCTTC; abundance: NA; v_gene: TRBV5-1; j_gene: TRBJ1-2; d_gene: TRBD1
CDR3aa: CASSLALASGAYEQYF; CDR3nt: TGTGCCAGCAGCTTAGCATTGGCTAGCGGGGCCTACGAGCAGTACTTC; abundance: NA; v_gene: TRBV7-8; j_gene: TRBJ2-7; d_gene: TRBD2
CDR3aa: CASSPTSGPYNEQFF; CDR3nt: TGTGCCAGCAGCCCGACTAGCGGGCCCTACAATGAGCAGTTCTTC; abundance: NA; v_gene: TRBV7-2; j_gene: TRBJ2-1; d_gene: TRBD2
CDR3aa: CASSLGLAGDLNEQFF; CDR3nt: TGTGCCAGCAGCTTAGGACTAGCGGGGGACCTCAATGAGCAGTTCTTC; abundance: few; v_gene: TRBV7-9; j_gene: TRBJ2-1; d_gene: TRBD2